A selection of T cell receptor beta chains follows, all from one sample in a study of blood T cell repertoires in COVID-19. Only in-frame clones appear in the TCRdb table, and some are missing; sequencing was by immunoSEQ multiplex PCR. Among about 400,000 clones listed, around 88% were seen once. The sequencing sample was made of peripheral blood. The source is a woman aged 30 to 39 with acute or convalescent COVID-19. Both conserved end residues are part of each CDR3. D genes are given only for firm matches. Size is omitted from some rows. Given values are once, few, many or a class for expanded clones.

CDR3nt | CDR3aa | j_gene | abundance | d_gene | v_gene
TGTGCCTGGAGTCTAGGACAGGCGGCATTTTACGAGCAGTACTTC | CAWSLGQAAFYEQYF | TRBJ2-7 | NA | TRBD1 | TRBV30
TGTGCCAGCAGCACCCCTGGGGAGTCCTACGAGCAGTACTTC | CASSTPGESYEQYF | TRBJ2-7 | NA | NA | TRBV7-2
TGCGCCAGCAGTGTAGGGACTCTCAATCAGCCCCAGCATTTT | CASSVGTLNQPQHF | TRBJ1-5 | few | NA | TRBV10-2
TGTGCCAGCAGTGAAACCGGGACAGGGTACCGCTACGAGCAGTACTTC | CASSETGTGYRYEQYF | TRBJ2-7 | NA | TRBD1 | TRBV6-1
TGTGCCAGCAGCTTGGGGGCGAGCGAGACCCAGTACTTC | CASSLGASETQYF | TRBJ2-5 | NA | NA | TRBV7-3
TGTGCCTGGAGTGTACGGGTCACAGGGGGGGAGACCCAGTACTTC | CAWSVRVTGGETQYF | TRBJ2-5 | NA | TRBD1 | TRBV30
TGTGCCATCAGTGATTTTCAGACTAACTATGGCTACACCTTC | CAISDFQTNYGYTF | TRBJ1-2 | NA | NA | TRBV10-3
TGTGCCAGCAGTTACTCGAGACCCCAGGGGCAAGAGACCCAGTACTTC | CASSYSRPQGQETQYF | TRBJ2-5 | once | NA | TRBV6-6
TGCGCCAGCAGCCGGGTGCGGGGGACCTACTACAATGAGCAGTTCTTC | CASSRVRGTYYNEQFF | TRBJ2-1 | NA | TRBD2 | TRBV4-1
TGTGCCAGCAGCTTGGGAGCGGCGAACACTGAAGCTTTCTTT | CASSLGAANTEAFF | TRBJ1-1 | NA | NA | TRBV5-4
TGTGCCAGCAGCTTGGGTATTAGCTTGAACACTGAAGCTTTCTTT | CASSLGISLNTEAFF | TRBJ1-1 | NA | NA | TRBV5-6
TGTGCCAGCAGTTTATTAGCTCCCTCAAGTCAGCCCCAGCATTTT | CASSLLAPSSQPQHF | TRBJ1-5 | NA | NA | TRBV28
TGTGCCAGCAGCCGAGAGACAGGGGCCTCCTCACCCCTCCACTTT | CASSRETGASSPLHF | TRBJ1-6 | NA | TRBD1 | TRBV6-5
TGTGCCAGCTCAACAGGCCAGGTTATCTACGAGCAGTACTTC | CASSTGQVIYEQYF | TRBJ2-7 | few | NA | TRBV18
TGTGCCAGCAGCCAAGTTTCCGCAGATACGCAGTATTTT | CASSQVSADTQYF | TRBJ2-3 | NA | NA | TRBV3-1/TRBV3-2
TGTGCCTGGAGTTGGCGGGGGGGCCGCGGTGAGCAGTTCTTC | CAWSWRGGRGEQFF | TRBJ2-1 | NA | TRBD2 | TRBV30
TGCAGCGTGATGGGACAGGAAGAGACCCAGTACTTC | CSVMGQEETQYF | TRBJ2-5 | NA | TRBD1 | TRBV29-1
TGTGCCTCGAGGACAGCGTACAATGAGCAGTTCTTC | CASRTAYNEQFF | TRBJ2-1 | NA | NA | TRBV10-3
TGTGCCAGCAGCTTGACCGGACAGGGGATCTCTGGAAACACCATATATTTT | CASSLTGQGISGNTIYF | TRBJ1-3 | NA | TRBD1 | TRBV5-4
TGCGCCAGCAGCCAGACTTCGGGGGGCGTCCAGTATGGCTACACCTTC | CASSQTSGGVQYGYTF | TRBJ1-2 | NA | NA | TRBV4-1
TGTGCCACCAGTGAAGGGGGGGGGAACACTGAAGCTTTCTTT | CATSEGGGNTEAFF | TRBJ1-1 | NA | NA | TRBV24-1
TGTGCCAGCAGTATACAGCCCAATTCACCCCTCCACTTT | CASSIQPNSPLHF | TRBJ1-6 | NA | NA | TRBV6-4
TGTGCCAGCAGCCCAAAAGATACTAGCGGGGGCCAAGAGACCCAGTACTTC | CASSPKDTSGGQETQYF | TRBJ2-5 | NA | TRBD2 | TRBV3-1/TRBV3-2
TGTGCCAGCAGCTTGAATAAGTACAGCGGGGCGGTCAATGAGCAGTTCTTC | CASSLNKYSGAVNEQFF | TRBJ2-1 | NA | TRBD2 | TRBV5-4
TGTGCCAGCAGTGACGGGACAGGCCAGGGGGAGACCCAGTACTTC | CASSDGTGQGETQYF | TRBJ2-5 | once | TRBD1 | TRBV2
TGCGCCAGCAGCCAAGTGGCTGAGACCCAGTACTTC | CASSQVAETQYF | TRBJ2-5 | NA | NA | TRBV4-1
TGTGCCAGCAGCCCCGGACAGGGATACAATGAGCAGTTCTTC | CASSPGQGYNEQFF | TRBJ2-1 | NA | TRBD1 | TRBV5-4
TGTGCCAGCAGTGCCCCGGACAGGGCGAGTACTGAAGCTTTCTTT | CASSAPDRASTEAFF | TRBJ1-1 | few | TRBD1 | TRBV25-1
TGTGCCAGCAGCTTGGAAACTGTGAACACTGAAGCTTTCTTT | CASSLETVNTEAFF | TRBJ1-1 | NA | NA | TRBV5-6
TGCGCCAGCAGCTCGGGGTCAGATACGCAGTATTTT | CASSSGSDTQYF | TRBJ2-3 | NA | NA | TRBV5-1
TGTGCCAGCAGGGAGAGGGATACTGAAGCTTTCTTT | CASRERDTEAFF | TRBJ1-1 | NA | NA | TRBV5-6
TGTGCCAGCAGTATAAAGACAGGCCAGCCCCAGCATTTT | CASSIKTGQPQHF | TRBJ1-5 | NA | NA | TRBV6-5
TGCAGCGTTGATGCGGGGGCAAACTATGGCTACACCTTC | CSVDAGANYGYTF | TRBJ1-2 | NA | NA | TRBV29-1
TGTGCCACACTAGCGGGGAAAGCCTGGGAGACCCAGTACTTC | CATLAGKAWETQYF | TRBJ2-5 | few | TRBD2 | TRBV24-1
TGCAGCGCAGACCGGGACAGGGGCAATGAGCAGTTCTTC | CSADRDRGNEQFF | TRBJ2-1 | NA | TRBD1 | TRBV29-1
TGTGCCATCAGTGCCAAATTAGCGGGGCCTAACACAGATACGCAGTATTTT | CAISAKLAGPNTDTQYF | TRBJ2-3 | once | TRBD2 | TRBV10-3
TGTGCCAGCAGCTTAGATAGCTACGAGCAGTACTTC | CASSLDSYEQYF | TRBJ2-7 | NA | NA | TRBV11-2
TGTGCCAGCAGCGTAGGTCCCGCGGCGAATGAGCAGTTCTTC | CASSVGPAANEQFF | TRBJ2-1 | NA | NA | TRBV9
TGTGCCAGCAGTGCAGGGGCCTATGGCTACACCTTC | CASSAGAYGYTF | TRBJ1-2 | once | NA | TRBV2
TGCGCCAGCAGCTCCCGGACAGGGGGCTCGGGTGAGCAGTACTTC | CASSSRTGGSGEQYF | TRBJ2-7 | once | TRBD1 | TRBV5-1